This T cell receptor (beta chain) was obtained from a study of T cells after yellow fever vaccination. Overall study context: When fractions had low cell numbers, they were prepared with SMART-Seq v4 Ultra Low Input.

TCR cDNA, made by 5'RACE template switching, carried an added universal primer site and UMIs. One entry per CDR3 protein results from TCRdb running MiXCR on the 5' RACE reads. The sample records nearly 550,000 distinct CDR3 sequences, under 25% being singletons. V lost 2 bases to trimming and J lost 10 bases; unmatched junction nucleotides: 16. The length of the CDR3 is 17 residues. Germline V gives CDR1 SGHVT, CDR2 SQSDAQ. The V and J genes are TRBV7-4 and TRBJ2-3, with 9 bases aligning to TRBD2. This clonotype was sampled from a man aged 25-40 years who received the YFV17D yellow fever vaccine. The material sequenced was PBMCs, taken 15 days after the yellow fever booster vaccination. The chain's CDR3 is CASSLYHGGRAPGAQYF. The CDR3 DNA reads TGTGCCAGCAGCTTATACCACGGCGGGAGGGCCCCGGGAGCGCAGTATTTT.